The next 20 T cell receptor beta chains were all read from a single sample in a study of T-cell memory formation after mild COVID-19. TCRdb called the 5' RACE reads again in MiXCR, with one record for every CDR3 protein. The sample has 35,000 to 55,000 distinct CDR3 sequences, 9.5% seen once. The sequencing sample was made of PBMCs or a T cell subset sorted from them (not recorded which). Receptors originate from an adult woman who had mild COVID-19 (a few samples of this study predate the infection). Cell type and time point are not known.

This clonotype was seen more than once but under ten times. The rearrangement joins TRBV12-3 or TRBV12-4 to TRBJ2-3; 12 bases map to TRBD2. The CDR3 covers 17 residues. Trimming cost V 3 bases and J 6 bases; bases outside gene matches: 10. The DNA for the CDR3 is TGTGCCAGCAGTTTCCTCCTGACTAGCGGGAGAGGGGATACGCAGTATTTT. Encoded protein: CASSFLLTSGRGDTQYF.

This clonotype has at least ten counts. The chain carries TRBV27 and TRBJ2-5; D uncertain. CDR1 is MNHEY and CDR2 is SMNVEV in the germline V gene (reference sequence). The V end was cut by 1 base, the J end by 1 base, with 10 bases between. The CDR3 has 15 amino acids. CDR3 protein: CASSLYGQAQETQYF. CDR3 in DNA: TGTGCCAGCAGTTTATACGGCCAGGCCCAAGAGACCCAGTACTTC.

The gene calls are TRBV29-1 and TRBJ2-1; D is unclear. The CDR3 totals 10 residues. Germline V gene data show CDR1 as SQVTM and CDR2 as ANQGSEA. The V end lost 4 bases, the J end lost 4 bases, and 2 bases lay between the germline ends. Here the CDR3 reads CSVGYNEQFF. In nucleotides, the CDR3 is TGCAGCGTTGGGTACAATGAGCAGTTCTTC.

Concerning this clonotype itself: A much larger clone lies one base from this, so it may be a read error. The chain is built from TRBV10-3 and TRBJ2-7; TRBD1 matches at 8 bases. Trimming at V came to 8 bases and at J to 3 bases, leaving 6 bases not matched to a gene. Germline V gene lookup returns CDR1 ENHRY and CDR2 SYGVKD. The CDR3 totals 13 residues. The CDR3 is CAIQGADDYEQYF. The CDR3 region has the DNA TGTGCCATCCAGGGGGCTGATGACTACGAGCAGTACTTC.

In its sample, this clonotype was seen a few times. The chain has TRBV6-5 and TRBJ1-2; 9 bases are shared with TRBD1. Germline trimming cut 6 bases from V and 6 bases from J; bases unmatched to any gene: 11. CDR1 is MNHEY, CDR2 SVGAGI, per germline. This CDR3 has 15 amino acids. The CDR3 protein is CASRGGGTGRNGYTF. Here the CDR3 DNA reads TGTGCCAGCAGGGGAGGGGGGACAGGGAGAAATGGCTACACCTTC.

The rearrangement links TRBV6-2 or TRBV6-3 to TRBJ2-7; the match to TRBD2 covers 10 bases. The CDR3 has 19 amino acids. The germline V gene encodes CDR1 MNHEY and CDR2 SVGEGT. J gave up 0 bases and V 5 bases, and 16 bases lay outside the gene matches. The CDR3 spells CASSRPGLASTKSSYEQYF. The CDR3 DNA reads TGTGCCAGCAGTCGCCCGGGACTAGCGTCTACGAAGAGCTCCTACGAGCAGTACTTC.

This clonotype was counted many times. The CDR3 loop reads CASSFDYEQFF. The CDR3 DNA is TGTGCCAGCAGTTTTGATTATGAGCAGTTCTTC. The rearrangement uses TRBV12-3 or TRBV12-4 and TRBJ2-1; the D is unclear. The CDR3 loop spans 11 amino acids. Trimming stripped 3 bases from V and 8 bases from J, with 5 bases between.

This clonotype has a count of ten or more. The genes are TRBV20-1 and TRBJ2-1, with D perhaps matching TRBD2 (6 bases). The germline CDR1 and CDR2 sequences are DFQATT and SNEGSKA (reference sequence). This CDR3 comprises 13 residues. V was pared by 6 bases and J by 3 bases, with 12 bases between. The DNA for the CDR3 is TGCAGTGCCCAGACTAGTAACTACAATGAGCAGTTCTTC. This codes for CSAQTSNYNEQFF.

This clonotype was counted a few times. V usage is TRBV7-3 and J usage is TRBJ1-5; no reliable D call. This CDR3 region has 13 residues. Trimming stripped 5 bases from V and 4 bases from J, with 9 bases between. Germline CDR1 is SGHTA and CDR2 is FQGTGA. CDR3 DNA: TGTGCCAGCAGCGCCGCCCCTAATCAGCCCCAGCATTTT. Amino acid sequence: CASSAAPNQPQHF.

The gene calls are TRBV11-2 and TRBJ2-7, with D maybe TRBD1 (7 bases). Trimming stripped 5 bases from V and 3 bases from J, with 14 bases between. Per the germline V gene, CDR1 is SGHAT and CDR2 is FQNNGV. The CDR3 consists of 14 residues. The CDR3 nucleotides read TGTGCCAGCAGCCCTCAGGGGGGACTCTACGAGCAGTACTTC. As protein: CASSPQGGLYEQYF.

CDR3 loop: CASASRGTANTEAFF. Written as DNA, the CDR3 is TGTGCCAGCGCTTCACGCGGGACAGCCAACACTGAAGCTTTCTTT. The V gene is TRBV12-3 or TRBV12-4, the J gene TRBJ1-1; 7 bases agree with TRBD1. This CDR3 is 15 amino acids long. Germline trimming cut 8 bases from V and 2 bases from J; bases unmatched to any gene: 11.

The chain uses TRBV20-1 and TRBJ2-7; TRBD1 agrees at 8 bases. This CDR3 comprises 14 residues. The junction had 8 bases not matched to a gene; V was cut back by 5 bases and J by 2 bases. CDR1 is DFQATT, CDR2 SNEGSKA, per germline (reference sequence). CDR3 sequence: CSAAIGQGAYEQYF. The CDR3 bases are TGCAGTGCTGCTATCGGACAGGGCGCCTACGAGCAGTACTTC.

This clonotype has a count of ten or more. The CDR3 coding sequence is TGTGCCAGCAGCTCCACTAGCGGGAGGGGCAACGAGCAGTACTTC. Translating it yields CASSSTSGRGNEQYF. V and J are TRBV7-2 and TRBJ2-7; 13 bases map to TRBD2. This CDR3 has 15 amino acids. The J segment lost 5 bases and the V segment lost 4 bases, leaving 5 bases of the junction unmatched. Germline V CDR1 and CDR2: SGHTA, FQGNSA.

The V and J genes are TRBV5-5 and TRBJ2-3; no reliable D call. V was shortened by 1 base and J by 0 bases, with 12 bases between the two germline ends. Germline CDR1 reads SGHKS; CDR2 reads YYEKEE (reference sequence). The CDR3 extends over 16 amino acids. DNA of the CDR3: TGTGCCAGCAGCTTGTTTTCCGGCCCTAGCACAGATACGCAGTATTTT. Amino acid sequence: CASSLFSGPSTDTQYF. Filled out from reference TRBV5-5 and TRBJ2-3, the complete variable domain reads DAGVTQSPTHLIKTRGQQVTLRCSPISGHKSVSWYQQVLGQGPQFIFQYYEKEERGRGNFPDRFSARQFPNYSSELNVNALLLGDSALYLCASSLFSGPSTDTQYFGPGTRLTVL.

This clonotype came up many times. V is TRBV5-6 and J is TRBJ1-6; 9 bases map to TRBD1. This CDR3 region has 16 residues. CDR1 and CDR2 (germline): SGHDT, YYEEEE. V shed 0 bases and J 10 bases; nucleotides not matched to a gene: 8. The CDR3 protein is CASSLVAGQGSSPLHF. The CDR3 coding sequence is TGTGCCAGCAGCTTGGTGGCGGGACAGGGATCCTCACCCCTCCACTTT.

This chain links TRBV18 with TRBJ2-1, with TRBD2 matching over 10 bases. The germline V gene encodes CDR1 KGHSH and CDR2 LQKENI. Trimming took 6 bases from V and 4 from J; bases not matched to a gene: 6. The CDR3 is 15 amino acids. The CDR3: CASSPVSGRYNEQFF. CDR3 sequence (DNA): TGTGCCAGCTCGCCTGTTAGCGGGAGGTACAATGAGCAGTTCTTC.

This clonotype was seen a handful of times. V usage is TRBV7-8 and J usage is TRBJ1-5; perhaps TRBD1 as D (6 bases). With 1 base removed from V and 10 bases from J, the gap between germline ends came to 17 bases. CDR3 length: 15 residues. Germline loops: CDR1 SGHVS, CDR2 FQNEAQ. The CDR3 protein is CASSLGMTKGGPQHF. The CDR3 nucleotides are TGTGCCAGCAGCTTAGGGATGACAAAGGGGGGACCCCAGCATTTT. The complete variable domain, with remaining parts taken from reference TRBV7-8 and TRBJ1-5, reads GAGVSQSPRYKVAKRGQDVALRCDPISGHVSLFWYQQALGQGPEFLTYFQNEAQLDKSGLPSDRFFAERPEGSVSTLKIQRTQQEDSAVYLCASSLGMTKGGPQHFGDGTRLSIL.

In this sample, this clonotype turned up a few times. The chain recombines TRBV5-1 with TRBJ2-2; D ambiguous. V was clipped by 0 bases and J by 3 bases, with 3 bases between them. There are 13 residues in the CDR3. Germline V gene lookup returns CDR1 SGHRS and CDR2 YFSETQ. The CDR3 region has the DNA TGCGCCAGCAGCTTGGCCCACACCGGGGAGCTGTTTTTT. Translation: CASSLAHTGELFF.

This clonotype appeared a few times. CDR3 nucleotides: TGTGCCTGGAGTAGGCAGGGAAACACCATATATTTT. Residues: CAWSRQGNTIYF. The rearrangement uses TRBV30 and TRBJ1-3; D gene ambiguous. Between the trimmed V and J ends, which lost 2 bases and 4 bases, there was a span of 6 bases. Germline values: CDR1 GTSNPN, CDR2 SVGIG (reference sequence). This CDR3 spans 12 amino acids.

In its sample, this clonotype was seen a few times. Because it lacks the conserved phenylalanine or tryptophan at the end, this CDR3 is likely a read error. This chain connects TRBV5-1 to TRBJ2-1, with 12 nucleotides matching TRBD2. The V gene end was trimmed by 1 base and the J gene end by 7 bases; junction bases not matched to a gene: 3. The CDR3 covers 15 residues. The germline CDR1 and CDR2 sequences are SGHRS and YFSETQ. This CDR3 is CASSLMLAGGNEQFL. The CDR3 DNA reads as TGCGCCAGCAGCTTGATGCTAGCGGGGGGGAATGAGCAGTTCCTC.